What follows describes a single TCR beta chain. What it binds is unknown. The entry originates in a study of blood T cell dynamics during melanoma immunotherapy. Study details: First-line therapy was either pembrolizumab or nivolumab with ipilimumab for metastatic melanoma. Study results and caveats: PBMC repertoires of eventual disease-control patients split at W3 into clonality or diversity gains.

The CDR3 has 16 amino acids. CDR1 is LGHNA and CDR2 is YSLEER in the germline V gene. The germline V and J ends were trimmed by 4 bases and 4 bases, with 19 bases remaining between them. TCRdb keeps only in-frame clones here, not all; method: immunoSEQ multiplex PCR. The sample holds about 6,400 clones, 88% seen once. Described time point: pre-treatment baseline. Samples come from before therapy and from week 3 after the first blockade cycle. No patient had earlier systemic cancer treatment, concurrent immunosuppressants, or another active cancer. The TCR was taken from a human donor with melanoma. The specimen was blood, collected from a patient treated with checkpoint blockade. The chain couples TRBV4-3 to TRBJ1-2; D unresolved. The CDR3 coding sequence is TGCGCCAGCAGCCCGACCGCTCGGGCATCAGGCTATGGCTACACCTTC. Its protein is CASSPTARASGYGYTF.